The 18 T cell receptor beta chains presented below share a single source sample, sequenced in a study of CD8 T cells in Susac syndrome. With random hexamers, reverse transcription was performed on roughly 0.45 to 1 ug of RNA. TCRdb processed the immunoSEQ multiplex PCR reads anew with MiXCR; each CDR3 protein has one entry. Among 100,000 to 150,000 distinct CDR3 sequences listed, around 80% were seen once. Sample: CD8+ T cells from PBMCs. The receptors shown here come from a human donor with multiple sclerosis.

The chain is built from TRBV3-1 and TRBJ2-6; TRBD1 matches at 9 bases. Looked up from germline, CDR1 is LGHDT and CDR2 is YNNKEL (reference sequence). V trimming: 1 base; J trimming: 0 bases; junction bases outside the gene matches: 7. This CDR3 spans 19 amino acids. The CDR3 sequence is CASSQGSGTGISGANVLTF. The CDR3 nucleotides read TGTGCCAGCAGCCAAGGATCCGGGACAGGGATCTCTGGGGCCAACGTCCTGACTTTC.

In its sample, this clonotype was seen a few times. The chain employs TRBV19 and TRBJ2-3; D is possibly TRBD2 (6 bases). CDR1 is LNHDA and CDR2 is SQIVND in the germline V gene (reference sequence). V shed 5 bases and J shed 4 bases, with 7 bases lying between them. The CDR3 contains 12 residues. In DNA form, the CDR3 reads TGTGCCAGTAGTCCGGGGGCAGATACGCAGTATTTT. It encodes CASSPGADTQYF.

V and J are TRBV12-3 or TRBV12-4 and TRBJ2-1; 12 nucleotides agree with TRBD1. This CDR3 contains 14 residues. V was clipped by 5 bases and J by 9 bases; unmatched bases: 5. CDR3 amino acids: CASSGDRGQGEQFF. In DNA, the CDR3 is TGTGCCAGCAGTGGGGACAGGGGGCAAGGTGAGCAGTTCTTC.

This rearrangement joins TRBV7-8 to TRBJ1-1; the match to TRBD1 covers 8 bases. Germline V gene sequence: CDR1 SGHVS, CDR2 FQNEAQ. The CDR3 extends over 17 amino acids. V trimming: 5 bases; J trimming: 3 bases; junction bases outside the gene matches: 14. The CDR3 here is CASSPRRLQGVDTEAFF. The CDR3 DNA sequence: TGTGCCAGCAGCCCTCGTAGGCTACAGGGGGTGGACACTGAAGCTTTCTTT.

This clonotype was found a few times. The gene calls are TRBV6-1 and TRBJ2-7; D unclear. Germline CDR1 reads MNHNS; CDR2 reads SASEGT. With 5 bases removed from V and 0 bases from J, the gap between germline ends came to 8 bases. There are 13 residues in the CDR3. The CDR3: CASSSLLSYEQYF. The CDR3 region has the DNA TGTGCCAGCAGTTCGCTGCTCTCCTACGAGCAGTACTTC.

The chain links TRBV4-1 to TRBJ1-6; D is unclear. Trimming cost V 0 bases and J 9 bases, with 6 bases left between them. Germline assignment: CDR1 MGHRA and CDR2 YSYEKL. CDR3 size: 13 residues. The CDR3 sequence is CASSQEGSSPLHF. Here the CDR3 DNA reads TGCGCCAGCAGCCAAGAAGGGTCTTCACCCCTCCACTTT.

The chain combines TRBV28 with TRBJ2-2; D unclear. The CDR3 sequence is 16 residues long. Germline lookup yields CDR1 MDHEN and CDR2 SYDVKM. V lost 3 bases to trimming and J lost 1 base, with 12 bases between them. The CDR3 nucleotides are TGTGCCAGCAGTTTTTGGGTTGTTGGGAACACCGGGGAGCTGTTTTTT. The encoded protein is CASSFWVVGNTGELFF.

The V and J genes are TRBV4-2 and TRBJ1-4; D is perhaps TRBD1 (6 bases). Germline CDR1 is LGHNA and CDR2 is YNFKEQ. CDR3 length equals 16 residues. Trimming took off 2 bases at V and 3 bases at J, with 13 bases between the two ends. The CDR3 DNA follows: TGTGCCAGCAGCCAAAGACACAGGGAAGCTAATGAAAAACTGTTTTTT. Its protein product is CASSQRHREANEKLFF.

The chain carries TRBV21-1 and TRBJ2-7; no DNA check was done on the table's D call, TRBD1. TRBV21-1 is flagged as a pseudogene. The CDR3 is made up of 16 amino acids. The CDR3 DNA follows: TGTGCCAGCAGCAAAGTAGGGGCAGGGGAGGTTAACGAGCAGTACGTC. Encoded protein: CASSKVGAGEVNEQYV.

The J gene is TRBJ1-1, the V gene TRBV19; D is perhaps TRBD1 (6 bases). The germline V gene encodes CDR1 LNHDA and CDR2 SQIVND (reference sequence). V lost 6 bases and J lost 7, with 18 bases in between. CDR3 length: 14 residues. CDR3 region: CASSPGAASLEAFF. For the CDR3, the DNA is TGTGCCAGTAGCCCGGGGGCGGCCTCCCTTGAAGCTTTCTTT.

This chain joins TRBV7-9 and TRBJ2-1; D is undetermined. This CDR3 spans 13 amino acids. V lost 1 base, J lost 5 bases, and 6 bases lay in between. Looked up from germline, CDR1 is SEHNR and CDR2 is FQNEAQ (reference sequence). This CDR3 is CASSLVWDNEQFF. The CDR3 nucleotides read TGTGCCAGCAGCTTAGTTTGGGACAATGAGCAGTTCTTC.

As concerns this clonotype: The CDR3 carries no conserved terminal phenylalanine or tryptophan, so it likely arises from a read error. This chain uses TRBV6-2 or TRBV6-3 with TRBJ2-7; 7 bases align to TRBD1. There are 12 residues in the CDR3. Germline loops: CDR1 MNHEY, CDR2 SVGEGT. The J segment lost 3 bases and the V segment lost 5 bases, leaving 1 base of the junction unmatched. This CDR3 is CASSNRGYEQYA. DNA of the CDR3: TGTGCCAGCAGTAACAGGGGCTACGAGCAGTACGCC.

The V call is TRBV5-6, the J call TRBJ1-2; the D gene is possibly TRBD1 (5 bases). Germline V gene sequence: CDR1 SGHDT, CDR2 YYEEEE. Trimming stripped 1 base from V and 10 bases from J, with 14 bases between. The CDR3 spans 13 residues. The CDR3 bases are TGTGCCAGCAGCTTGCTGGACAATTCCTACTACACCTTC. This gives the protein CASSLLDNSYYTF.

This clonotype appeared many times. This chain joins TRBV10-3 and TRBJ2-1; the D gene is possibly TRBD1 (6 bases). Trimming stripped 6 bases from V and 6 bases from J, with 18 bases between. Germline assignment: CDR1 ENHRY and CDR2 SYGVKD. This CDR3 comprises 15 residues. The CDR3 protein is CAISTGRDPSNEQFF. The CDR3 DNA sequence: TGTGCCATCAGCACAGGGAGAGACCCGTCCAATGAGCAGTTCTTC.

The rearrangement uses TRBV10-3 and TRBJ1-5; 7 nucleotides line up with TRBD1. Looked up from germline, CDR1 is ENHRY and CDR2 is SYGVKD. V lost 3 bases and J lost 5; bases outside the gene matches: 10. The CDR3 spans 16 residues. CDR3: CAISDVKGAGDQPQHF. The CDR3 DNA sequence: TGTGCCATCAGTGATGTGAAGGGGGCCGGCGATCAGCCCCAGCATTTT.

The genes are TRBV7-6 and TRBJ2-1; D unclear. Germline V lookup: CDR1 SGHVS, CDR2 FNYEAQ. The CDR3 runs 15 residues. Trimming removed 3 bases from V and 2 bases from J, with 11 bases in between. The CDR3 is CASSFSSAAYNEQFF. CDR3 bases: TGTGCCAGCAGCTTTAGTTCGGCAGCCTACAATGAGCAGTTCTTC.

The chain couples TRBV7-9 to TRBJ2-5; no clear D gene. CDR1 is SEHNR, CDR2 FQNEAQ, per germline (reference sequence). This CDR3 has 17 residues. Trimming stripped 3 bases from V and 1 base from J, with 18 bases between. Written as DNA, the CDR3 is TGTGCCAGCAGCTTCGCCACGCTGGGGTCTATCCAAGAGACCCAGTACTTC. Its translation is CASSFATLGSIQETQYF.

This clonotype has just a few counts. One junction end does not reproduce the germline sequence, and a read error may be involved. The V call is TRBV28, the J call TRBJ2-1, with D unresolved. The CDR3 totals 11 residues. Per the germline V gene, CDR1 is MDHEN and CDR2 is SYDVKM. The CDR3 bases are TGTGCCAGCAGCCGCGGCAATGAACAGTTCTTC. It is translated as CASSRGNEQFF. The whole variable domain, remainder taken from reference TRBV28 and TRBJ2-1, is DVKVTQSSRYLVKRTGEKVFLECVQDMDHENMFWYRQDPGLGLRLIYFSYDVKMKEKGDIPEGYSVSREKKERFSLILESASTNQTSMYLCASSRGNEQFFGPGTRLTVL.